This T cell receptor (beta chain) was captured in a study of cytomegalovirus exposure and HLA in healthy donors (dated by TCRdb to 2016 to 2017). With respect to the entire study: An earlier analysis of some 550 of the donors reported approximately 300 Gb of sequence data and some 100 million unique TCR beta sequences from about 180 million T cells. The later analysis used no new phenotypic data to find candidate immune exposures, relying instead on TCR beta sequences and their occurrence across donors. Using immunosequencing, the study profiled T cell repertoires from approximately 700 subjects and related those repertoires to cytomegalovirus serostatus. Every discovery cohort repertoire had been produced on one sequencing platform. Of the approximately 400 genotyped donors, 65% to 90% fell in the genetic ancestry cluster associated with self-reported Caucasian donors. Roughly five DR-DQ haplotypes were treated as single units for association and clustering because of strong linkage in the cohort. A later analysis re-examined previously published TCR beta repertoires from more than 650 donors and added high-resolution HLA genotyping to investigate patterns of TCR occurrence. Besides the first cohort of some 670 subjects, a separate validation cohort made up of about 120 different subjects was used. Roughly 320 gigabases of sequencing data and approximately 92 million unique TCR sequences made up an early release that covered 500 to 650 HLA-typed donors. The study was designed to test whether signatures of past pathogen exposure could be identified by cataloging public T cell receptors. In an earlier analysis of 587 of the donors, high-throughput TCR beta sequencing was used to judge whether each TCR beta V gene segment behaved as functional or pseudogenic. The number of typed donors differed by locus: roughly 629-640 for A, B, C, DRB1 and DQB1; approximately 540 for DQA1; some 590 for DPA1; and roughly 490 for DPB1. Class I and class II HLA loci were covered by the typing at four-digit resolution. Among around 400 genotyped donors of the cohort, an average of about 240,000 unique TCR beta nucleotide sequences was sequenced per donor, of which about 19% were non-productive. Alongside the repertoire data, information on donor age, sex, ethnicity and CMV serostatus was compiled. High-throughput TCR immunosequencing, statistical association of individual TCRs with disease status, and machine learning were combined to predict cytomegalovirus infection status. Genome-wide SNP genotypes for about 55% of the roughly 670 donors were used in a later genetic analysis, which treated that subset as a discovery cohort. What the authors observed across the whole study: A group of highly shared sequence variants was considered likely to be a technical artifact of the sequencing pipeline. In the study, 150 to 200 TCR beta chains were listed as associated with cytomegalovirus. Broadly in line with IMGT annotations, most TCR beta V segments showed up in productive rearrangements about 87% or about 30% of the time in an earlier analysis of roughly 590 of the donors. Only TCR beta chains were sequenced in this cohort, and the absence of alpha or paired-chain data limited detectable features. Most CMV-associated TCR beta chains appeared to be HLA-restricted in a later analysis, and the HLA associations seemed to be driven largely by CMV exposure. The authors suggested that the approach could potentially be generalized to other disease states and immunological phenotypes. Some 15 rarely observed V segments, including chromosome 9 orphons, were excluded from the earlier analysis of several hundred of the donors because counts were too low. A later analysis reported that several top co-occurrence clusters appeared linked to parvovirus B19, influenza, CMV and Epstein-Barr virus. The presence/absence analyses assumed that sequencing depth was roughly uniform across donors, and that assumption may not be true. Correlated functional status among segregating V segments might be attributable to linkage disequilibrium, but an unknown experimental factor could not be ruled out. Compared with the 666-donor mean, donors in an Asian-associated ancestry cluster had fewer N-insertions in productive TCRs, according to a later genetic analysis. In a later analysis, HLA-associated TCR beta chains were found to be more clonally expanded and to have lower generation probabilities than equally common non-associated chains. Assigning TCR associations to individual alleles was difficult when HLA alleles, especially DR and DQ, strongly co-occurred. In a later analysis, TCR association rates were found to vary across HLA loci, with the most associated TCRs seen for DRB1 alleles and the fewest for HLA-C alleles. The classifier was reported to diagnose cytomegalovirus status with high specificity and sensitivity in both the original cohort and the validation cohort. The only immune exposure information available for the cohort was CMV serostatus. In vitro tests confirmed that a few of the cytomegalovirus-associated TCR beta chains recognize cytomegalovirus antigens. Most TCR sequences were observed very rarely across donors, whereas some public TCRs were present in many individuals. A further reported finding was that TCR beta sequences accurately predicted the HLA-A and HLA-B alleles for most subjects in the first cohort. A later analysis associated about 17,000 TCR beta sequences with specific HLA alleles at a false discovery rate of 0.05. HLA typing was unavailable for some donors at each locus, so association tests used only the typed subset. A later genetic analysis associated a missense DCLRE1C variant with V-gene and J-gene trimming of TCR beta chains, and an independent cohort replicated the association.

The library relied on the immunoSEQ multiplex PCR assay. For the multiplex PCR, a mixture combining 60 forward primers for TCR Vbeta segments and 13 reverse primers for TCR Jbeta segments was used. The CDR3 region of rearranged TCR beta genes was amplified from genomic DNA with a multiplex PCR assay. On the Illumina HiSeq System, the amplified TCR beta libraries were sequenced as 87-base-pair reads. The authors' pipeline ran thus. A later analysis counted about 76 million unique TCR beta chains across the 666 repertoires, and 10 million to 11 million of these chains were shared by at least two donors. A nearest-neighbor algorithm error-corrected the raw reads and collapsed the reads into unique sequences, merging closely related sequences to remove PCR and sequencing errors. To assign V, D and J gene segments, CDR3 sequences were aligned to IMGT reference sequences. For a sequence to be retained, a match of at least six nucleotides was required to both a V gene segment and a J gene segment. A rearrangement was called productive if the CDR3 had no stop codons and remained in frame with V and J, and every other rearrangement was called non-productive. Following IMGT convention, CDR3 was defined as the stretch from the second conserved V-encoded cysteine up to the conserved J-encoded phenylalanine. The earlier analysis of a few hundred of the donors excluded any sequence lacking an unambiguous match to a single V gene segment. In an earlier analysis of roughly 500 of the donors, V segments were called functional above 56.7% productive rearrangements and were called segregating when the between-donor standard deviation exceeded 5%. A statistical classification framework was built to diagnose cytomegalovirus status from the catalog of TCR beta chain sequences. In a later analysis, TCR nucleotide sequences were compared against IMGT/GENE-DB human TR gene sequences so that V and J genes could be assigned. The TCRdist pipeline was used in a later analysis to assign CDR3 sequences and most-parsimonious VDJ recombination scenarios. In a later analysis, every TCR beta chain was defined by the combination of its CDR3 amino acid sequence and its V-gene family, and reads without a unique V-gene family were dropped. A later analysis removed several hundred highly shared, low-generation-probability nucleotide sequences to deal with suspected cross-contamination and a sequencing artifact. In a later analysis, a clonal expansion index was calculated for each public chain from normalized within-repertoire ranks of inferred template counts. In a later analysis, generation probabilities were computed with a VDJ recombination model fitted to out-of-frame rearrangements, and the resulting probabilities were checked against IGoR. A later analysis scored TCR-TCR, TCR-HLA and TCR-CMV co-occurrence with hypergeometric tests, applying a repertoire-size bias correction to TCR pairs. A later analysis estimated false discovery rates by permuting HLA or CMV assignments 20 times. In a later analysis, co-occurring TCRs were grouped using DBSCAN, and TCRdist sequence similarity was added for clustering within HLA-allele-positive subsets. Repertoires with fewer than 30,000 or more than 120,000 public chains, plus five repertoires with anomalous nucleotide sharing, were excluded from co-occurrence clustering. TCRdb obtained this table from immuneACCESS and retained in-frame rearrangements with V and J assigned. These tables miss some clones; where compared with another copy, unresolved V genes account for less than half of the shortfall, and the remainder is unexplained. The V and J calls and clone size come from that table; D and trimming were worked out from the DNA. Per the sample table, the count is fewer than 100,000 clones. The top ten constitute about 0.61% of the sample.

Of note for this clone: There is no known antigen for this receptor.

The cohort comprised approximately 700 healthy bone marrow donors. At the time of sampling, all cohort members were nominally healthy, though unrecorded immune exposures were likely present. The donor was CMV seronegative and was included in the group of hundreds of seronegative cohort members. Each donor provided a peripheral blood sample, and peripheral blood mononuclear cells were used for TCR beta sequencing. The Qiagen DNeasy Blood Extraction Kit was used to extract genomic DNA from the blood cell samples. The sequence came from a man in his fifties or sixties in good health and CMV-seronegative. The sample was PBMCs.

DNA sequence: TGTGCCAGTAATTTCGCCGACAGATTAACTTACAATGAGCAGTTCTTC. Its amino acids are CASNFADRLTYNEQFF. The chain is made from TRBV2 and TRBJ2-1, with TRBD1 perhaps the D gene, on 5 matching bases. The trim is 9 bases for V and 4 bases for J, with a gap of 22 bases between the germline ends. Taken from cysteine to phenylalanine, the CDR3 has 16 residues. CDR3 DNA only is kept here, 48 bases in frame from base 1. The germline V gene specifies SNHLY as CDR1 and FYNNEI as CDR2.